This T cell receptor beta chain was recovered during a study of cytomegalovirus exposure and HLA in healthy donors. Findings and limits, study-wide: Reportedly, fewer N-insertions than the roughly 700-donor mean appeared in an Asian-associated ancestry cluster in a later analysis. One cluster of highly shared sequence variants probably arose as a sequencing artifact. Earlier analysis found most TCR beta V segments productive about 90% or about 30% of the time. There were several of the most significant clusters that appeared linked to common viral pathogens in a later analysis.

Trimming took 6 bases from V and 4 from J, leaving 6 bases between them. CDR1 is SQVTM, CDR2 ANQGSEA, per germline. The CDR3 consists of 10 residues. PCR was performed using 60 Vbeta and 13 Jbeta primers. Produced via immunoSEQ multiplex PCR; TCRdb's table is partial and in-frame only. The table lists tens of thousands of clones, around four fifths of them singletons. Concerning this clone: Antigen unknown.

The sequenced material came from PBMCs. This TCR came from a man aged 50 to 59 in good health and CMV-seronegative. The gene calls are TRBV29-1 and TRBJ2-5; no definite D call. Written as DNA, the CDR3 is TGCAGCGTCCGGAGAGAGACCCAGTACTTC. Residues: CSVRRETQYF. Drawing the rest from reference TRBV29-1 and TRBJ2-5, the complete variable domain is SAVISQKPSRDICQRGTSLTIQCQVDSQVTMMFWYRQQPGQSLTLIATANQGSEATYESGFVIDKFPISRPNLTFSTLTVSNMSPEDSSIYLCSVRRETQYFGPGTRLLVL.